These 3 T cell receptor beta chains were all obtained from the same sample, sequenced in a study of blood T cell repertoires in COVID-19. Only in-frame clones appear in the TCRdb table, and some are missing; sequencing was by immunoSEQ multiplex PCR. The table has more than 300,000 clones, around 86% seen once; the top ten hold approximately 1.5%. The sample consisted of peripheral blood. The origin of the receptors is a woman between 45 and 60 years old with acute or convalescent COVID-19.

The chain employs TRBV5-4 and TRBJ2-1; 13 nucleotides align to TRBD2. The CDR3 spans 16 residues. Germline CDR1 SGHNT, CDR2 YYREEE (reference sequence). V trimming: 4 bases; J trimming: 7 bases; junction bases outside the gene matches: 8. The CDR3 bases are TGTGCCAGCAGCCAAGGACTAGCGGGAGAGGTAAATGAGCAGTTCTTC. Its translation is CASSQGLAGEVNEQFF.

This clone showed up just a few times. The chain recombines TRBV28 with TRBJ2-7; D might be TRBD1 (6 bases). Between the trimmed V and J ends, which lost 6 bases and 4 bases, there was a span of 16 bases. CDR1 is MDHEN and CDR2 is SYDVKM in the germline V gene. This CDR3 is 14 amino acids long. CDR3 residues: CASRSLTGRYEQYF. CDR3 coding DNA: TGTGCCAGCAGATCGCTGACAGGTCGGTACGAGCAGTACTTC.

The chain uses TRBV5-6 and TRBJ1-4, with TRBD1 matching 9 bases. Germline values: CDR1 SGHDT, CDR2 YYEEEE. V lost 4 bases to trimming and J lost 8 bases; unmatched junction nucleotides: 18. The CDR3 is 18 amino acids. The CDR3 here is CASSISAGQGGLGEKLFF. The CDR3, as DNA: TGTGCCAGCAGCATCAGCGCGGGACAGGGAGGACTTGGGGAAAAACTGTTTTTT.